The 10 T cell receptor beta chains reported below all come from one sample, sequenced in a study of response to subunit inactivated influenza vaccine. TCRdb called the RT-PCR reads again in MiXCR, with one record for every CDR3 protein. The repertoire holds 500,000 to 600,000 distinct CDR3 sequences, with over 10% as singletons. The sample was PBMCs from blood, taken more than 35 days after vaccination. The receptors here all came from a man aged 50-59 years who received an inactivated influenza vaccine.

This clonotype was seen at least ten times. This chain connects TRBV5-1 to TRBJ1-1; D is unclear. The germline V gene encodes CDR1 SGHRS and CDR2 YFSETQ. V was clipped by 2 bases and J by 2 bases, with 4 bases between them. The CDR3 runs to 12 residues. In DNA form, the CDR3 reads TGCGCCAGCAGCTTTTCCAACACTGAAGCTTTCTTT. It encodes CASSFSNTEAFF. The whole variable domain, filled in from reference TRBV5-1 and TRBJ1-1, reads KAGVTQTPRYLIKTRGQQVTLSCSPISGHRSVSWYQQTPGQGLQFLFEYFSETQRNKGNFPGRFSGRQFSNSRSEMNVSTLELGDSALYLCASSFSNTEAFFGQGTRLTVV.

This clonotype was recorded many times. The J gene is TRBJ2-5, the V gene TRBV24-1; no clear D gene. The CDR3 sequence is 14 residues long. Looked up from germline, CDR1 is KGHDR and CDR2 is SFDVKD. Trimming removed 4 bases at V and 1 base at J, with 9 bases between. CDR3 bases: TGTGCCACCAGTGACCGCGACACCCAAGAGACCCAGTACTTC. Protein product: CATSDRDTQETQYF.

The chain links TRBV9 to TRBJ1-1, with TRBD1 matching over 7 bases. With 3 bases clipped from V and 3 bases from J, the junction kept 11 bases outside the gene matches. The germline gives CDR1 SGDLS, CDR2 YYNGEE. This CDR3 is 16 amino acids long. The CDR3 spells CASSEGGGGGYTEAFF. CDR3 DNA: TGTGCCAGCAGCGAAGGGGGAGGGGGCGGCTACACTGAAGCTTTCTTT.

This clonotype was seen more than once but under ten times. J is TRBJ1-1 and V is TRBV29-1; no reliable D call. The CDR3 length is 12 residues. Trimming pared 6 bases from V and 0 bases from J, leaving 8 bases between. CDR1 and CDR2 from the germline V gene are SQVTM and ANQGSEA. In DNA, the CDR3 is TGCAGCGTCGGACTGATGAACACTGAAGCTTTCTTT. It yields the protein CSVGLMNTEAFF.

This clonotype was seen many times. The chain is built from TRBV12-3 or TRBV12-4 and TRBJ2-5; 14 bases line up with TRBD2. The CDR3 has 17 amino acids. V lost 5 bases and J lost 1; bases outside the gene matches: 6. CDR3 coding DNA: TGTGCCAGCAGTCAGACTAGCGGGGGGGCTATCCAAGAGACCCAGTACTTC. It is translated as CASSQTSGGAIQETQYF.

This chain links TRBV12-5 with TRBJ2-5; D might be TRBD2 (5 bases). From germline, CDR1 is LGHNT and CDR2 FRNRAP. V was cut by 9 bases and J by 2 bases, with 19 bases left in between. The CDR3 consists of 15 residues. The CDR3 here is CARVSGSGGQETQYF. In DNA, the CDR3 is TGTGCTAGGGTTTCGGGATCGGGCGGTCAAGAGACCCAGTACTTC. Variable domain in full (rest from reference TRBV12-5 and TRBJ2-5): DARVTQTPRHKVTEMGQEVTMRCQPILGHNTVFWYRQTMMQGLELLAYFRNRAPLDDSGMPKDRFSAEMPDATLATLKIQPSEPRDSAVYFCARVSGSGGQETQYFGPGTRLLVL.

The chain couples TRBV5-6 to TRBJ1-1, with 9 nucleotides matching TRBD1. With 3 bases clipped from V and 1 base from J, the junction kept 4 bases outside the gene matches. CDR1 is SGHDT, CDR2 YYEEEE, per germline. This CDR3 spans 15 amino acids. The CDR3 nucleotides are TGTGCCAGCAGCTGGGGACAGGGACCGAACACTGAAGCTTTCTTT. This sequence encodes CASSWGQGPNTEAFF.

This clonotype was found a few times. V is TRBV5-1 and J is TRBJ2-7; possible D gene TRBD1, 5 bases. From germline, CDR1 is SGHRS and CDR2 YFSETQ. The CDR3 runs to 18 residues. The V end lost 4 bases, the J end lost 3 bases, and 26 bases lay between the germline ends. CDR3 amino acids: CASSARTSGPFLVYEQYF. The CDR3 region has the DNA TGCGCCAGCAGCGCACGCACCTCAGGGCCCTTTCTCGTCTACGAGCAGTACTTC.

This clonotype was seen only a few times. The J gene is TRBJ2-1, the V gene TRBV12-3 or TRBV12-4; 8 bases are shared with TRBD2. The CDR3 totals 12 residues. V was pared by 6 bases and J by 14 bases, with 9 bases of the junction left unmatched. DNA of the CDR3: TGTGCCAGCAGCCACAACGGGGGGGGGGAGTTCTTC. Residues: CASSHNGGGEFF.

V is TRBV5-1 and J is TRBJ1-4; D perhaps matches TRBD1 (5 bases). Germline V gene sequence: CDR1 SGHRS, CDR2 YFSETQ. The CDR3 extends over 15 amino acids. Trimming left V 4 bases short and J 5 bases short, with 15 bases between. CDR3 bases: TGCGCCAGCAGCCATACGGCGGGGACGAATGAAAAACTGTTTTTT. Translated: CASSHTAGTNEKLFF.